Listed below are T cell receptor beta chains from one sample, sequenced in a study of blood T cell repertoires in COVID-19. Sequencing was performed with immunoSEQ multiplex PCR; in TCRdb, only in-frame clones are kept and a portion is missing. The sample lists some 250,000 clones; more than 75% were seen once. The sequenced material came from PBMCs or T cells enriched from blood (not recorded which). These receptors originate from a young man who had recovered from COVID-19. Each CDR3 is given with its conserved first and last residue. A D gene is named only where the DNA matches it firmly. Expanded clones get a size class; other rows say once, few or many, or leave the size out.

d_call	clone_size	j_call	v_call	cdr3_nt	cdr3_aa
TRBD1	NA	TRBJ2-7	TRBV11-3	TGTGCCAGCAGCGCCGGGACAGGGACCGAGCAGTACTTC	CASSAGTGTEQYF
TRBD1	NA	TRBJ1-3	TRBV30	TGTGCCTGGGTTCCCCTTACAGGGGCGGGAAACACCATATATTTT	CAWVPLTGAGNTIYF
NA	NA	TRBJ2-3	TRBV24-1	TGTGCCACCAGTGACCCGGAGATAGGGGAAACAGATACGCAGTATTTT	CATSDPEIGETDTQYF
TRBD2	NA	TRBJ2-7	TRBV27	TGTGCCAGCAGTTCTAGCGGGAGATACGAGCAGTACTTC	CASSSSGRYEQYF
NA	NA	TRBJ2-3	TRBV11-2	TGTGCCAGCAGCTTAGACCCCTGGCTCACAGATACGCAGTATTTT	CASSLDPWLTDTQYF
TRBD1	NA	TRBJ1-4	TRBV5-4	TGTGCCAGCAGCCCCTCGACAGGGGGCGGTGGTGAAAAACTGTTTTTT	CASSPSTGGGGEKLFF
TRBD2	NA	TRBJ2-5	TRBV20-1	TGCAGTGCTAATGATGCGGCGGGGGGCCTCCAAGAGACCCAGTACTTC	CSANDAAGGLQETQYF
TRBD1	NA	TRBJ1-1	TRBV6-5	TGTGCCAGCAGGACGACAGGGTCCGCAGTAGCTTTCTTT	CASRTTGSAVAFF
TRBD2	NA	TRBJ2-1	TRBV7-2	TGTGCCAGCAGCTGGGGACTAGCGGGGGGATGGTCCTACAATGAGCAGTTCTTC	CASSWGLAGGWSYNEQFF
TRBD1	NA	TRBJ2-2	TRBV6-5	TGTGCCAGCAGTTTGACAGGGGTTGACACCGGGGAGCTGTTTTTT	CASSLTGVDTGELFF
NA	NA	TRBJ1-1	TRBV6-5	TGTGCCACCCTCCGGCCGGGGACTGAAGCTTTCTTT	CATLRPGTEAFF
TRBD1	NA	TRBJ1-2	TRBV6-1	TGTGCCAGCAGTGCGGACTCCGGGACAGCGGACCGCTATGGCTACACCTTC	CASSADSGTADRYGYTF
TRBD1	NA	TRBJ2-7	TRBV14	TGTGCCAGCAGCCAGGCGCAGGTTAAGGGGGCACGCGAGCAGTACTTC	CASSQAQVKGAREQYF
NA	NA	TRBJ2-2	TRBV19	TGTGCCAGCCAAAGACAGACGTCGAACACCGGGGAGCTGTTTTTT	CASQRQTSNTGELFF
TRBD1	NA	TRBJ1-2	TRBV6-4	TGTGCCAGCAGCAAACAGGGGATAGGATATGGCTACACCTTC	CASSKQGIGYGYTF
NA	NA	TRBJ1-5	TRBV15	TGTGCCACCAGCAGAGACCTAAGCAATCAGCCCCAGCATTTT	CATSRDLSNQPQHF
NA	few	TRBJ2-3	TRBV4-2	TGTGCCAGCAGCCCGGCGGGCGGGCACACAGATACGCAGTATTTT	CASSPAGGHTDTQYF
NA	NA	TRBJ1-2	TRBV12-3/TRBV12-4	TGTGCCAGCAGTTTAGTTCTCCGCTATGGCTACACCTTC	CASSLVLRYGYTF
TRBD1	NA	TRBJ1-1	TRBV5-1	TGCGCCAGCAGCTTGGCCGGGACAGGGAACTATGAAGCTTTCTTT	CASSLAGTGNYEAFF
NA	NA	TRBJ1-3	TRBV6-1	TGTGCCAGCAGTGCCCTTGACAGGCCTATACGAAACACCATATATTTT	CASSALDRPIRNTIYF
TRBD2	NA	TRBJ2-7	TRBV4-1	TGCGCCAGCAGCCAAGGGGCTAGCGGCGCCTACGAGCAGTACTTC	CASSQGASGAYEQYF
TRBD1	NA	TRBJ1-2	TRBV11-2	TGTGCCAGCAGCTTAGTAGGGACAGATGGCTACACCTTC	CASSLVGTDGYTF
NA	NA	TRBJ2-5	TRBV30	TGTGCCTGGAGCGGAGGACTCCAAGAGACCCAGTACTTC	CAWSGGLQETQYF
TRBD2	once	TRBJ2-1	TRBV23-1	TGCGCCAGCAGTCCTTCAGGCGGGGGGGACAATGAGCAGTTCTTC	CASSPSGGGDNEQFF
TRBD1	once	TRBJ2-7	TRBV18	TGTGCCAGCTCACCCCTCGGACAGGCTTATTCCGAGCAGTACTTC	CASSPLGQAYSEQYF
TRBD2	NA	TRBJ2-2	TRBV5-6	TGTGCCAGCAGCTTTTGGACTAGCGGGGTCGCGAACACCGGGGAGCTGTTTTTT	CASSFWTSGVANTGELFF
NA	NA	TRBJ2-7	TRBV5-4	TGTGCCAGCAGCGGGGGCGTGTACGAGCAGTACTTC	CASSGGVYEQYF
NA	NA	TRBJ1-2	TRBV28	TGTGCCAGCAGTTTCGGACAGAACTATGGCTACACCTTC	CASSFGQNYGYTF
TRBD1	NA	TRBJ1-5	TRBV15	TGTGCCACCAGCATAACCCAGGACAGGGGCAATCAGCCCCAGCATTTT	CATSITQDRGNQPQHF
TRBD2	NA	TRBJ2-7	TRBV18	TGTGCCAGCTCACCGCCCGGGACTAGCAACCCTCGGGAGCAGTACTTC	CASSPPGTSNPREQYF
TRBD2	NA	TRBJ2-7	TRBV4-2	TGTGCCAGCAGCCAGGGACTAGCGGGCTCCTACGAGCAGTACTTC	CASSQGLAGSYEQYF
NA	NA	TRBJ1-5	TRBV5-1	TGCGCCAGCAGCTTGGTGGGGGAGGGTCAGCCCCAGCATTTT	CASSLVGEGQPQHF
NA	NA	TRBJ1-4	TRBV28	TGTGCCAGCAGTTCACGCACAGCAACTAATGAAAAACTGTTTTTT	CASSSRTATNEKLFF
NA	NA	TRBJ2-4	TRBV5-8	TGTGCCAGCAGCTTGGTCACTGCTAATCAAAACATTCAGTACTTC	CASSLVTANQNIQYF
TRBD2	NA	TRBJ2-7	TRBV24-1	TGTGCCACCAGTGATTTGCAGGCTAGCGGGAGGTACGAGCAGTACTTC	CATSDLQASGRYEQYF
TRBD2	NA	TRBJ2-7	TRBV5-4	TGTGCCAGCAGCCGCCCTAGCGGTTTTGGCTCCTACGAGCAGTACTTC	CASSRPSGFGSYEQYF
NA	NA	TRBJ1-5	TRBV4-1	TGCGCCAGCAGCCAAGGTCACGGGAATAGCAATCAGCCCCAGCATTTT	CASSQGHGNSNQPQHF
NA	NA	TRBJ2-7	TRBV27	TGTGCCAGCAGTTCCCCGGGACAAGGCCTTTACGAGCAGTACTTC	CASSSPGQGLYEQYF
NA	NA	TRBJ1-1	TRBV6-2/TRBV6-3	TGTGCCAGCAGTTACCAGGCGAGCCCAGGTACTGAAGCTTTCTTT	CASSYQASPGTEAFF
NA	NA	TRBJ2-5	TRBV5-1	TGCGCCAGCAGCTTGATGGGACTGGCAGAAGAGACCCAGTACTTC	CASSLMGLAEETQYF
TRBD2	once	TRBJ2-3	TRBV6-4	TGTGCCAGCAGTGACGTAGCGGGGAGCACAGATACGCAGTATTTT	CASSDVAGSTDTQYF
NA	NA	TRBJ2-7	TRBV9	TGTGCCAGCAGCGTAGGCGGGGGCCCCTACGAGCAGTACTTC	CASSVGGGPYEQYF